A selection of T cell receptor beta chains follows, all from one sample in a study of T-cell memory formation after mild COVID-19. MiXCR, applied by TCRdb to the 5' RACE reads, yields one record per CDR3 protein. The table includes fewer than 200,000 distinct CDR3 sequences, approximately 17% detected once. The sample was PBMCs or a T cell subset sorted from them (not recorded which). The receptors were gathered from a man younger than 35 who had mild COVID-19 (a few samples of this study predate the infection). Cell type and time point are not known. The CDR3 runs from the conserved cysteine through the conserved F or W. D genes are given only for firm matches. Clone size is given for some rows only: seen once, a few or many times, or a class if the clone is expanded.

V gene	D gene	clone size	J gene	CDR3 protein	CDR3 DNA
TRBV18	.	few	TRBJ2-5	CASSPAGNQETQYF	TGTGCCAGCTCACCAGCGGGGAACCAAGAGACCCAGTACTTC
TRBV2	TRBD1	.	TRBJ1-5	CATRDRHSNQPQHF	TGTGCCACCCGGGACAGACATAGCAATCAGCCCCAGCATTTT
TRBV3-1	TRBD1	.	TRBJ2-1	CASSQEGTGNNEQFF	TGTGCCAGCAGCCAAGAAGGGACAGGTAACAATGAGCAGTTCTTC
TRBV4-3	.	few	TRBJ2-1	CASSGRTDFEGEQFF	TGCGCCAGCAGCGGGCGGACGGACTTTGAGGGCGAGCAGTTCTTC
TRBV5-1	.	few	TRBJ2-3	CASRGPSTDTQYF	TGCGCCAGCCGGGGTCCTAGCACAGATACGCAGTATTTT
TRBV7-9	.	.	TRBJ2-5	CASSLGFGGETQYF	TGTGCCAGCAGCTTAGGATTCGGAGGGGAGACCCAGTACTTC
TRBV5-1	TRBD1	.	TRBJ2-5	CASSATGAQETQYF	TGCGCCAGCAGCGCGACAGGGGCCCAAGAGACCCAGTACTTC
TRBV20-1	.	.	TRBJ1-5	CSATGSGNQPQHF	TGCAGTGCTACAGGTTCGGGCAATCAGCCCCAGCATTTT
TRBV4-3	TRBD1	few	TRBJ1-6	CASSFPGQGDSPLHF	TGCGCCAGCAGCTTTCCGGGACAGGGGGATTCACCCCTCCACTTT
TRBV18	.	.	TRBJ2-3	CASSTVLAMGTDTQYF	TGTGCCAGCTCAACGGTCCTAGCGATGGGCACAGATACGCAGTATTTT
TRBV7-2	TRBD1	few	TRBJ2-5	CASSPGGIQYF	TGTGCCAGCAGCCCAGGGGGAATCCAGTACTTC
TRBV5-1	.	medium-sized	TRBJ2-3	CASSWTPVTDTQYF	TGCGCCAGCAGCTGGACTCCTGTCACAGATACGCAGTATTTT
TRBV11-2	TRBD1	few	TRBJ2-2	CASSLARDRENTGELFF	TGTGCCAGCAGCTTAGCCCGGGACAGGGAAAACACCGGGGAGCTGTTTTTT
TRBV20-1	TRBD2	few	TRBJ2-2	CSARGPGTSGNTGELFF	TGCAGTGCCAGGGGGCCCGGGACTAGCGGTAACACCGGGGAGCTGTTTTTT
TRBV5-1	TRBD2	few	TRBJ2-5	CASSSPSGGATQYF	TGCGCCAGCAGCTCCCCTAGCGGGGGGGCAACCCAGTACTTC
TRBV6-6	TRBD1	few	TRBJ2-3	CATRTGVTDTQYF	TGTGCCACGAGGACAGGGGTCACAGATACGCAGTATTTT
TRBV5-1	.	.	TRBJ1-1	CASHLDRVNTEAFF	TGCGCCAGCCACCTTGACCGGGTAAACACTGAAGCTTTCTTT
TRBV28	.	few	TRBJ1-2	CASSSGLTLNYGYTF	TGTGCCAGCAGTTCCGGACTGACTTTAAACTATGGCTACACCTTC
TRBV4-3	.	.	TRBJ1-1	CASSQPRAGGTEAFF	TGCGCCAGCAGCCAACCCAGGGCGGGCGGCACTGAAGCTTTCTTT
TRBV20-1	TRBD2	.	TRBJ2-5	CSDKGPSGVETQYF	TGCAGTGACAAAGGTCCTAGCGGGGTGGAGACCCAGTACTTC
TRBV5-1	TRBD2	.	TRBJ2-5	CASSWNSGGQETQYF	TGCGCCAGCAGCTGGAATAGCGGGGGGCAAGAGACCCAGTACTTC
TRBV5-1	TRBD1	few	TRBJ1-1	CASSATGGADEAFF	TGCGCCAGCAGCGCCACAGGGGGCGCCGATGAAGCTTTCTTT
TRBV6-1	.	few	TRBJ2-2	CASSLRRAGELFF	TGTGCCAGCAGTCTTCGCCGGGCCGGGGAGCTGTTTTTT
TRBV12-2	.	.	TRBJ1-5	CASRSTGASSNQPQHF	TGTGCAAGTCGCTCAACAGGGGCCAGTAGCAATCAGCCCCAGCATTTT
TRBV2	.	few	TRBJ2-7	CASRRGLSSYEQYF	TGTGCCAGCAGGAGGGGCCTTAGCTCCTACGAGCAGTACTTC
TRBV28	TRBD1	.	TRBJ1-6	CASIPGQGVWSYNSPLHF	TGTGCCAGCATTCCGGGACAGGGTGTTTGGTCCTATAATTCACCCCTCCACTTT
TRBV7-9	.	.	TRBJ2-3	CASCTGTTDTQYF	TGTGCCAGTTGTACAGGAACCACAGATACGCAGTATTTT
TRBV20-1	TRBD1	.	TRBJ1-1	CSARIGDRMNTEAFF	TGCAGTGCTAGGATTGGGGACAGAATGAACACTGAAGCTTTCTTT
TRBV3-1	TRBD1	few	TRBJ2-7	CASSHRRDRGHEQYF	TGTGCCAGCAGCCACCGCCGGGACAGGGGTCACGAGCAGTACTTC
TRBV4-3	.	few	TRBJ2-1	CASSQEGPGVEQFF	TGCGCCAGCAGCCAAGAGGGCCCTGGGGTTGAGCAGTTCTTC
TRBV7-2	TRBD1	few	TRBJ2-2	CASSLRQGSQSGELFF	TGTGCCAGCAGCCTACGACAGGGCTCGCAGTCCGGGGAGCTGTTTTTT
TRBV5-1	.	many	TRBJ1-5	CASSLEGVQPQHF	TGCGCCAGCAGCTTGGAGGGGGTCCAGCCCCAGCATTTT
TRBV10-3	.	few	TRBJ2-2	CAIKSLRGGELFF	TGTGCCATCAAATCGCTCCGAGGCGGGGAGCTGTTTTTT
TRBV19	.	.	TRBJ1-2	CASVGFQWNYGYTF	TGTGCCAGCGTCGGGTTTCAGTGGAACTATGGCTACACCTTC
TRBV28	.	many	TRBJ1-3	CASSYRSTIYF	TGTGCCAGCAGTTACAGAAGCACCATATATTTT
TRBV12-3/TRBV12-4	TRBD1	few	TRBJ1-1	CASTGTGSNTEAFF	TGTGCCAGCACTGGGACAGGGTCGAACACTGAAGCTTTCTTT
TRBV27	.	.	TRBJ1-5	CASSLAGLGNQPQHF	TGTGCCAGCAGTTTAGCAGGGCTAGGCAATCAGCCCCAGCATTTT
TRBV5-6	.	few	TRBJ1-1	CASSVQGWDTEAFF	TGTGCCAGCAGCGTACAGGGATGGGACACTGAAGCTTTCTTT
TRBV6-5	.	few	TRBJ1-3	CASSRVSGNTIYF	TGTGCCAGCAGTAGGGTGTCTGGAAACACCATATATTTT
TRBV7-2	.	few	TRBJ1-4	CASSLPGGREKLFF	TGTGCCAGCAGCCTACCGGGGGGGCGTGAAAAACTGTTTTTT
TRBV5-6	.	.	TRBJ2-7	CASSIRMGSYEQYF	TGTGCCAGCAGCATCCGAATGGGCTCCTACGAGCAGTACTTC
TRBV20-1	.	few	TRBJ1-1	CSASGPSGTEAFF	TGCAGTGCTAGCGGCCCGTCTGGGACTGAAGCTTTCTTT
TRBV19	TRBD1	.	TRBJ1-5	CASSDGTGRHNQPQHF	TGTGCCAGTAGTGATGGGACAGGGCGCCACAATCAGCCCCAGCATTTT
TRBV6-5	.	.	TRBJ1-2	CASSYSGFGGYGYTF	TGTGCCAGCAGTTACTCTGGGTTCGGGGGATATGGCTACACCTTC
TRBV12-3/TRBV12-4	.	.	TRBJ2-6	CASSLPGALPGANVLTF	TGTGCCAGCAGTTTACCAGGGGCCCTGCCTGGGGCCAACGTCCTGACTTTC
TRBV12-3/TRBV12-4	.	many	TRBJ2-1	CASSLGEANEQFF	TGTGCCAGCAGTTTGGGGGAAGCTAATGAGCAGTTCTTC
TRBV28	TRBD2	.	TRBJ2-3	CASIERGSGTDTQYF	TGTGCCAGCATAGAGCGGGGGTCTGGCACAGATACGCAGTATTTT
TRBV24-1	TRBD1	.	TRBJ2-5	CATSDASTGTGETQYF	TGTGCCACCAGTGATGCGTCGACCGGGACAGGGGAGACCCAGTACTTC